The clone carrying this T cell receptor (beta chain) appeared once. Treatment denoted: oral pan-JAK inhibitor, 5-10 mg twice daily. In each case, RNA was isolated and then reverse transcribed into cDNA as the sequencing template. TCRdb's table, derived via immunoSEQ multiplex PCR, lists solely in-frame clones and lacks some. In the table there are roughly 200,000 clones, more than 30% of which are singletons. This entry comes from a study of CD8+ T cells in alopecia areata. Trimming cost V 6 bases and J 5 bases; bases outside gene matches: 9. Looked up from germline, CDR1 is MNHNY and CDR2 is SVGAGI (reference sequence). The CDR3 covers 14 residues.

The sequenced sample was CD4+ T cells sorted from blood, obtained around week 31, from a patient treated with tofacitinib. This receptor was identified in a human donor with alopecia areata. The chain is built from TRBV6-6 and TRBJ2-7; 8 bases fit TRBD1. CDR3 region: CASRPSGTGHEQYF. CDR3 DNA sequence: TGTGCCAGCAGACCCTCCGGGACAGGCCACGAGCAGTACTTC.